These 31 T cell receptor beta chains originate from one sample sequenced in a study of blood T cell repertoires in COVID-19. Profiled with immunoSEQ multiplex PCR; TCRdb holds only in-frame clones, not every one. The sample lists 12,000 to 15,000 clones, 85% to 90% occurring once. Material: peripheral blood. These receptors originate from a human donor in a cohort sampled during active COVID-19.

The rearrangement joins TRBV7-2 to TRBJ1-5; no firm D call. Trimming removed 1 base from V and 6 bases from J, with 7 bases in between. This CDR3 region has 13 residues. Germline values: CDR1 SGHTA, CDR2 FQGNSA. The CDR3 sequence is CASSLGQSQPQHF. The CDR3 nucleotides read TGTGCCAGCAGCTTAGGGCAAAGTCAGCCCCAGCATTTT.

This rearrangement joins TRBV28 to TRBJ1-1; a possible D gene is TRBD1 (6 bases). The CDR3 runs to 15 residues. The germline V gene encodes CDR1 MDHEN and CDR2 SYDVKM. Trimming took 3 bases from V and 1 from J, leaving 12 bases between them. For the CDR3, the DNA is TGTGCCAGCAGTTTGGGGGACAACTCGAACACTGAAGCTTTCTTT. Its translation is CASSLGDNSNTEAFF.

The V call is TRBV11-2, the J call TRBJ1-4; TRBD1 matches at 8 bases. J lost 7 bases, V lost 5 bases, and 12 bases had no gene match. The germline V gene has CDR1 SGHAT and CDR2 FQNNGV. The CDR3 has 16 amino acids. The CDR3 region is CASSAGQASFREKLFF. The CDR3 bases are TGTGCCAGCAGCGCGGGACAGGCTTCGTTTCGTGAAAAACTGTTTTTT.

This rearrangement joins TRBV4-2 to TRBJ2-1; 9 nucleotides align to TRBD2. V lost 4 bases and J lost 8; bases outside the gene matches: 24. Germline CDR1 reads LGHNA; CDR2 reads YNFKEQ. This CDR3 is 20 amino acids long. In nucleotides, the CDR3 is TGTGCCAGCAGCCCCAGATGGAGGGGACTTAGCGGGAGTGTTGTGGATGAGCAGTTCTTC. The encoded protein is CASSPRWRGLSGSVVDEQFF.

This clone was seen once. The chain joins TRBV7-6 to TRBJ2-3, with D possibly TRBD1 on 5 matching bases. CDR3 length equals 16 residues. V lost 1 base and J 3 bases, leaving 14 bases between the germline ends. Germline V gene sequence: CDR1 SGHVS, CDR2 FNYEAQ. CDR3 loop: CASSLDAPRGTDTQYF. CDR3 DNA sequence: TGTGCCAGCAGCTTAGACGCGCCAAGGGGTACAGATACGCAGTATTTT.

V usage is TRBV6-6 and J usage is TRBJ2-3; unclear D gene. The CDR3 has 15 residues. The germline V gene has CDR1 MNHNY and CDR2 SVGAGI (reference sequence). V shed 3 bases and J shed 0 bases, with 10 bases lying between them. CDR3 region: CASSYVTPSTDTQYF. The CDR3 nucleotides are TGTGCCAGCAGTTATGTGACACCGAGCACAGATACGCAGTATTTT.

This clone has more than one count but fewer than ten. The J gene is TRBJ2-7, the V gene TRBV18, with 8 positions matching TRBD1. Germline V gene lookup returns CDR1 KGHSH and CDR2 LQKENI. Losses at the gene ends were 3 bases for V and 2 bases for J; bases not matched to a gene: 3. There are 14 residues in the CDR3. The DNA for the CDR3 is TGTGCCAGCTCACCCCGGGACAGGACCTACGAGCAGTACTTC. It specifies CASSPRDRTYEQYF.

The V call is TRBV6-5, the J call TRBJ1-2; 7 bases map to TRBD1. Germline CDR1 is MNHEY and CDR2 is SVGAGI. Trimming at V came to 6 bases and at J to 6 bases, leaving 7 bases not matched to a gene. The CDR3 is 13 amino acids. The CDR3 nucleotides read TGTGCCAGCAGGGCCACAGGGGTTCATGGCTACACCTTC. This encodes CASRATGVHGYTF.

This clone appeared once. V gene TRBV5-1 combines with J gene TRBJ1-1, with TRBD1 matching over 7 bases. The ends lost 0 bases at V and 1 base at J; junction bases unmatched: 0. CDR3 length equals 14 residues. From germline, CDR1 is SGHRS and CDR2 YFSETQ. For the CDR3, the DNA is TGCGCCAGCAGCTTGGACAGGGGGAACACTGAAGCTTTCTTT. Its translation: CASSLDRGNTEAFF.

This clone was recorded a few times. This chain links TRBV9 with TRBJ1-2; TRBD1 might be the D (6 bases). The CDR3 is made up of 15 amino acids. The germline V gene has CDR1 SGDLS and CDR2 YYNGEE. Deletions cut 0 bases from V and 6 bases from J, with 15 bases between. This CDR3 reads CASSVASRGYDGYTF. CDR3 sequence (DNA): TGTGCCAGCAGCGTAGCTTCCAGGGGCTACGATGGCTACACCTTC.

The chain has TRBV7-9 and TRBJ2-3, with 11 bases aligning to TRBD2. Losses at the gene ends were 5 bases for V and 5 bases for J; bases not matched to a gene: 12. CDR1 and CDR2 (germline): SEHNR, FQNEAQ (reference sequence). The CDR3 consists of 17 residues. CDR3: CASSPTPGLADLDTQYF. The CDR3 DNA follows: TGTGCCAGCAGCCCGACTCCGGGACTAGCGGATTTAGATACGCAGTATTTT. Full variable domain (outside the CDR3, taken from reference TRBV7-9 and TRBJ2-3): DTGVSQNPRHKITKRGQNVTFRCDPISEHNRLYWYRQTLGQGPEFLTYFQNEAQLEKSRLLSDRFSAERPKGSFSTLEIQRTEQGDSAMYLCASSPTPGLADLDTQYFGPGTRLTVL.

The CDR3 DNA follows: TGTGCCAGTAGTGCCAACCGGGACAGCCTTGGAAACACCATATATTTT. This gives the protein CASSANRDSLGNTIYF. The chain uses TRBV19 and TRBJ1-3; TRBD1 matches at 7 bases. The CDR3 loop spans 16 amino acids. The V gene end was trimmed by 5 bases and the J gene end by 3 bases; junction bases not matched to a gene: 10. The germline V gene encodes CDR1 LNHDA and CDR2 SQIVND (reference sequence).

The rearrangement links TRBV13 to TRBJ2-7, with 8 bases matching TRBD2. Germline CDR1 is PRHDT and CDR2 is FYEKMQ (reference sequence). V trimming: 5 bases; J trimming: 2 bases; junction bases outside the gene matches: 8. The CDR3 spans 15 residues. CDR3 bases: TGTGCCAGCAGCCCCCCGGGAGGGGCGACCTACGAGCAGTACTTC. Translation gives CASSPPGGATYEQYF.

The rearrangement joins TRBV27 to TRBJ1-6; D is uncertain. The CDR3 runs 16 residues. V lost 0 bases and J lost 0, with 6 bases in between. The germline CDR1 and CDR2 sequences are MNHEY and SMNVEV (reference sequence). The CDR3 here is CASSLSKSSYNSPLHF. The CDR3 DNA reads TGTGCCAGCAGTTTATCAAAGAGCTCCTATAATTCACCCCTCCACTTT.

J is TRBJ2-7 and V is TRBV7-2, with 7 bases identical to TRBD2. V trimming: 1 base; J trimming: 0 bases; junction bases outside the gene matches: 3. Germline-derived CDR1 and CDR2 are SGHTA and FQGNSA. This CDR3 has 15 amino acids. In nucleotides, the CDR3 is TGTGCCAGCAGCTTAGTTGGGACTACCTCCTACGAGCAGTACTTC. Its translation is CASSLVGTTSYEQYF.

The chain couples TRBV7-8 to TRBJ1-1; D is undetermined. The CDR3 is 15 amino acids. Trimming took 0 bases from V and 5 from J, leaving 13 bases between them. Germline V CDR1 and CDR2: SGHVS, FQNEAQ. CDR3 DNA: TGTGCCAGCAGCTTAGCGAGTCGAGGAGGGACTGAAGCTTTCTTT. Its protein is CASSLASRGGTEAFF.

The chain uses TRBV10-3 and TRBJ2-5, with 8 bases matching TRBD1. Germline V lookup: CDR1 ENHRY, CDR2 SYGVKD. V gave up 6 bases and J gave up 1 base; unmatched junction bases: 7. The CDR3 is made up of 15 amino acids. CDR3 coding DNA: TGTGCCATCAGCTCGGGACAGGCCAGCCAAGAGACCCAGTACTTC. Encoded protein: CAISSGQASQETQYF.

The chain's CDR3 is CASSTSTSGRVNNEQFF. For the CDR3, the DNA is TGTGCCAGTAGTACGTCGACTAGCGGGAGGGTTAACAATGAGCAGTTCTTC. The chain is built from TRBV19 and TRBJ2-1, with 14 bases lining up with TRBD2. The CDR3 runs to 17 residues. V gave up 4 bases and J gave up 5 bases; unmatched junction bases: 7. The germline gives CDR1 LNHDA, CDR2 SQIVND (reference sequence).

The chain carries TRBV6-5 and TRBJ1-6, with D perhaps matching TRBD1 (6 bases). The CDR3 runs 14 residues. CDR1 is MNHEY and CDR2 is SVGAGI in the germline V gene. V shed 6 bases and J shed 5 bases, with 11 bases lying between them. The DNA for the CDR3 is TGTGCCAGCAGACGGACAGCAAATAATTCACCCCTCCACTTT. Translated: CASRRTANNSPLHF.

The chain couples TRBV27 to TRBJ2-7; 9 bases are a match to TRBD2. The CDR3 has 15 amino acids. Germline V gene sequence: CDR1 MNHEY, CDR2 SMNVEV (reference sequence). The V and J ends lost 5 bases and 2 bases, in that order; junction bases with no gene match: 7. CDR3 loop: CASSPTSGQPYEQYF. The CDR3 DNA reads TGTGCCAGCAGTCCGACTAGCGGACAACCCTACGAGCAGTACTTC.

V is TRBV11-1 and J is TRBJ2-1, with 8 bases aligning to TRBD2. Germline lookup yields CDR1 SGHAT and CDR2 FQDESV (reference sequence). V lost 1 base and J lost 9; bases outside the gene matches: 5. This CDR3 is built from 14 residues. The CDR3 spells CASSLGLASGEQFF. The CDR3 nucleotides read TGTGCCAGCAGCTTAGGACTAGCGTCCGGTGAGCAGTTCTTC.

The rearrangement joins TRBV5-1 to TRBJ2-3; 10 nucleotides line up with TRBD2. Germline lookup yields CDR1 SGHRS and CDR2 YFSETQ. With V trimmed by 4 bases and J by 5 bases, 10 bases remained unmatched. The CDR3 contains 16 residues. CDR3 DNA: TGCGCCAGCAGCCCCCTCTCGGCTAGCGGGGGAGATACGCAGTATTTT. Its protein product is CASSPLSASGGDTQYF.

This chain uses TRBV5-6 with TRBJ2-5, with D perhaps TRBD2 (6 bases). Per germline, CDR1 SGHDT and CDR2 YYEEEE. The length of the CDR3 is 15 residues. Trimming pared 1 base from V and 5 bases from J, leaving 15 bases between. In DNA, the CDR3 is TGTGCCAGCAGCTTGATTCGCGGGGCGGGGGAGACCCAGTACTTC. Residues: CASSLIRGAGETQYF.

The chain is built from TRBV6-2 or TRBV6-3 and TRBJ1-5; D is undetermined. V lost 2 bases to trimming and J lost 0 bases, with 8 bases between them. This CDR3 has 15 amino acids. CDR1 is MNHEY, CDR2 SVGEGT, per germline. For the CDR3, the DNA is TGTGCCAGCAGTTACGCGGGTTATAGCAATCAGCCCCAGCATTTT. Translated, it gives CASSYAGYSNQPQHF.

The CDR3 nucleotides are TGTGCCAGCAGTTTTCGAGCGGGAGATACCGGGGAGCTGTTTTTT. Protein sequence: CASSFRAGDTGELFF. The chain recombines TRBV27 with TRBJ2-2; 8 nucleotides align to TRBD2. Germline CDR1 reads MNHEY; CDR2 reads SMNVEV (reference sequence). V trimming: 3 bases; J trimming: 5 bases; junction bases outside the gene matches: 5. The CDR3 has 15 amino acids.

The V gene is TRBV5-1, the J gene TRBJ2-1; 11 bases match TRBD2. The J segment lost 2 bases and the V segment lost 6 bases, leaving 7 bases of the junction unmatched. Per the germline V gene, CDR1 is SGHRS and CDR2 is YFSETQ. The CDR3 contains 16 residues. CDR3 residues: CASTPAGLAAYNEQFF. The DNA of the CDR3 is TGCGCCAGCACTCCTGCGGGACTAGCGGCCTACAATGAGCAGTTCTTC.

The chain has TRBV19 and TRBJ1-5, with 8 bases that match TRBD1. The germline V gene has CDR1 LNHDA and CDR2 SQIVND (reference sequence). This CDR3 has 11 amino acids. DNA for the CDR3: TGTGTGACAGGGGACCATCAGCCCCAGCATTTT. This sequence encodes CVTGDHQPQHF.

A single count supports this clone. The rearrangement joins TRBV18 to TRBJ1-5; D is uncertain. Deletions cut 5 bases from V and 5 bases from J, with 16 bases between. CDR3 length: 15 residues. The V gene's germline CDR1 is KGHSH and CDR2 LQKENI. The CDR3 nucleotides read TGTGCCAGCTCATCTAGGACTGGAAGCGATCAGCCCCAGCATTTT. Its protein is CASSSRTGSDQPQHF.

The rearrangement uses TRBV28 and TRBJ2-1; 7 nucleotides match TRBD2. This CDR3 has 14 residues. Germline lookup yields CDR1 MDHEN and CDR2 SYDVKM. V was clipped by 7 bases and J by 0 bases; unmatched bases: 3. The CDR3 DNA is TGTGCCAGCACTCCGGGGGGCTCCTACAATGAGCAGTTCTTC. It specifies CASTPGGSYNEQFF.

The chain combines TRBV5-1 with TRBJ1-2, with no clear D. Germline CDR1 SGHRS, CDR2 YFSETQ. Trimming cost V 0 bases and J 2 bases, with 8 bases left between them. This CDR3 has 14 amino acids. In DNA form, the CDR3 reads TGCGCCAGCAGCTTGGTTCCAGGCAACTATGGCTACACCTTC. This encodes CASSLVPGNYGYTF.

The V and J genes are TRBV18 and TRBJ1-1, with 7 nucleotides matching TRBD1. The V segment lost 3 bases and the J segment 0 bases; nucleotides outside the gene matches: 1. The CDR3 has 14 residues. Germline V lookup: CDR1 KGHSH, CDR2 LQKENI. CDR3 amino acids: CASSPGQVNTEAFF. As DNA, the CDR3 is TGTGCCAGCTCACCCGGACAGGTGAACACTGAAGCTTTCTTT. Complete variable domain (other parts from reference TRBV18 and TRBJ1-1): NAGVMQNPRHLVRRRGQEARLRCSPMKGHSHVYWYRQLPEEGLKFMVYLQKENIIDESGMPKERFSAEFPKEGPSILRIQQVVRGDSAAYFCASSPGQVNTEAFFGQGTRLTVV.